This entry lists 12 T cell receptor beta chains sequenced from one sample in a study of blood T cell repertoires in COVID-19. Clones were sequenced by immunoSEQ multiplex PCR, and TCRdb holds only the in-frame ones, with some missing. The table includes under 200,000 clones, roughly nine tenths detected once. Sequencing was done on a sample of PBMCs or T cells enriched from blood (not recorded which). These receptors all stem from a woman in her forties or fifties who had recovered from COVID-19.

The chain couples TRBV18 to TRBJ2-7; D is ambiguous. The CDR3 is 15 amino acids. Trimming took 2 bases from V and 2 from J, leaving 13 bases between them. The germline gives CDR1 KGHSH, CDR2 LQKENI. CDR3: CASSPEAGSAYEQYF. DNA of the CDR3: TGTGCCAGCTCACCAGAGGCCGGCTCAGCCTACGAGCAGTACTTC.

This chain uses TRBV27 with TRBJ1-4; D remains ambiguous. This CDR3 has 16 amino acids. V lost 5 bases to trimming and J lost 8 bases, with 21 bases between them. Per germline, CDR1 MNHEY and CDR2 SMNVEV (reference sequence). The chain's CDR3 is CASSNSLGVPGEKLFF. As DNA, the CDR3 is TGTGCCAGCAGTAACAGTCTTGGGGTTCCGGGGGAAAAACTGTTTTTT.

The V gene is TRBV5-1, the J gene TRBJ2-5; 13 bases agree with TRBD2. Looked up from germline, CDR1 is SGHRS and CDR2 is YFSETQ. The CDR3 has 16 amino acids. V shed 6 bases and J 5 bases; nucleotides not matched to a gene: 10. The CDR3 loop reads CASTWTSGSLRETQYF. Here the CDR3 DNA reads TGCGCCAGCACGTGGACTAGCGGGAGCCTCCGGGAGACCCAGTACTTC. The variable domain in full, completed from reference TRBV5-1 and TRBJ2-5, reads KAGVTQTPRYLIKTRGQQVTLSCSPISGHRSVSWYQQTPGQGLQFLFEYFSETQRNKGNFPGRFSGRQFSNSRSEMNVSTLELGDSALYLCASTWTSGSLRETQYFGPGTRLLVL.

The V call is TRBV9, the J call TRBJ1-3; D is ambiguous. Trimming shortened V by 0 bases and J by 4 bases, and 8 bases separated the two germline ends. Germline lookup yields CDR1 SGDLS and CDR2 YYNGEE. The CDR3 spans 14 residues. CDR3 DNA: TGTGCCAGCAGCGTAGACCCAGAAGGAAACACCATATATTTT. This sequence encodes CASSVDPEGNTIYF.

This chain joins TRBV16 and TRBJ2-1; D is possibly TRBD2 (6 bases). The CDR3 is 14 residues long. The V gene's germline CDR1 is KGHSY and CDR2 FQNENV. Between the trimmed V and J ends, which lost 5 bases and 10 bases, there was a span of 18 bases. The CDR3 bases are TGTGCCAGCAGCGAGACTAGTGCGGTGGGCGAGCAGTTCTTC. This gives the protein CASSETSAVGEQFF.

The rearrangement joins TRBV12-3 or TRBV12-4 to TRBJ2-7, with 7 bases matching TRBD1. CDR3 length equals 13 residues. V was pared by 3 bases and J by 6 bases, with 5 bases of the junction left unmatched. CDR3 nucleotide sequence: TGTGCCAGCAGTTTCGGGACAGCCGGCGAGCAGTACTTC. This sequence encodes CASSFGTAGEQYF.

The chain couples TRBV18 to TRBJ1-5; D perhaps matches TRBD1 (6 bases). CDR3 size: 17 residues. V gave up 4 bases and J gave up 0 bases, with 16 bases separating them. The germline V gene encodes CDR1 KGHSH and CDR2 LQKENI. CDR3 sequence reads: CASSRLRTADSNQPQHF. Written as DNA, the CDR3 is TGTGCCAGCTCACGCCTCAGGACAGCCGATAGCAATCAGCCCCAGCATTTT.

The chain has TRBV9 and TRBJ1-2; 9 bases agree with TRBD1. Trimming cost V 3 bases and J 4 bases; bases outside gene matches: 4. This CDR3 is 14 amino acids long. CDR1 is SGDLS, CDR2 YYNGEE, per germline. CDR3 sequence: CASSGVDRGYGYTF. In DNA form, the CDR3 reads TGTGCCAGCAGCGGCGTGGACAGGGGCTATGGCTACACCTTC.

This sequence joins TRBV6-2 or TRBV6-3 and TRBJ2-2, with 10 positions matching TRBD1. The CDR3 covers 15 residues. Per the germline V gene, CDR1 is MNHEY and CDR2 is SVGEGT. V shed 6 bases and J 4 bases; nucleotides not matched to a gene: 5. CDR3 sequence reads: CASSSGQGTTGELFF. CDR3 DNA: TGTGCCAGCAGCTCGGGACAGGGGACCACCGGGGAGCTGTTTTTT.

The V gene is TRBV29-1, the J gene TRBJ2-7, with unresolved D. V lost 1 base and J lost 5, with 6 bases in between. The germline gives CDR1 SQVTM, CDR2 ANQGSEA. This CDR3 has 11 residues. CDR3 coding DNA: TGCAGCGTTGAAGCGGGTAACGAGCAGTACTTC. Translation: CSVEAGNEQYF.

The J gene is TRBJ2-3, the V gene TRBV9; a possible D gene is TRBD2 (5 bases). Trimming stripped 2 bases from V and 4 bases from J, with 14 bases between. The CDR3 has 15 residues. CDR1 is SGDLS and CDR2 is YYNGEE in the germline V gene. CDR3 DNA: TGTGCCAGCAGCGTGGCCTACGGAGGCGCAGATACGCAGTATTTT. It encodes CASSVAYGGADTQYF.

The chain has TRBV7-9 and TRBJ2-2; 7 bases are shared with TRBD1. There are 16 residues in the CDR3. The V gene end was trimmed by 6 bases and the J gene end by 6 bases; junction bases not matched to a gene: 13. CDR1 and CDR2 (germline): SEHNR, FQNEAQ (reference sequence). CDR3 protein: CASSPAGTVVSGELFF. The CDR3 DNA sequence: TGTGCCAGCAGTCCCGCCGGGACAGTGGTATCCGGGGAGCTGTTTTTT.